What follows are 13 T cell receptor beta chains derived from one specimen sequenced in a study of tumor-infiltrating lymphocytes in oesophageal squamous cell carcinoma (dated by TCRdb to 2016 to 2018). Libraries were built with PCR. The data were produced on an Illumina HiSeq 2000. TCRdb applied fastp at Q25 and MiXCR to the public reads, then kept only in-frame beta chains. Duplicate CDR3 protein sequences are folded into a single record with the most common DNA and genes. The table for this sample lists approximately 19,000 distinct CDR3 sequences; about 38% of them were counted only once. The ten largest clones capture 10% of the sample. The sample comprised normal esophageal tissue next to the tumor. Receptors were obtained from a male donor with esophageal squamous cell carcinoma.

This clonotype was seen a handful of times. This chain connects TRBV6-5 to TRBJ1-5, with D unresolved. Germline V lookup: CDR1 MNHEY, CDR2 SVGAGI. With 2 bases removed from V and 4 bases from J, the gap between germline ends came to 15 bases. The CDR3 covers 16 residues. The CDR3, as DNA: TGTGCCAGCAGTTACGGAGTCGAGGGCAATAATCAGCCCCAGCATTTT. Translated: CASSYGVEGNNQPQHF.

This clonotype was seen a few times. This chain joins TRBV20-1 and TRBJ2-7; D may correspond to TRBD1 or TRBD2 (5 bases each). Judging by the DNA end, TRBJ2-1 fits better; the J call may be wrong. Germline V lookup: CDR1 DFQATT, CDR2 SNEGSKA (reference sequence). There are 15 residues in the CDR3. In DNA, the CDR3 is TGCAGTGCTGACCCCGGGGCTAGCCTTGTGAATGAGCAGTTCTTC. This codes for CSADPGASLVNEQFF.

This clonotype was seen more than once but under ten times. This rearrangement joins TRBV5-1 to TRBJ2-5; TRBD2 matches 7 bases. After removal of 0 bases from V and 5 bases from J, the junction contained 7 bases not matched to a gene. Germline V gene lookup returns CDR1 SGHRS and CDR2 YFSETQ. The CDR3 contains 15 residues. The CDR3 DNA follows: TGCGCCAGCAGCTTGGCTTGGGGGAGGGCCGAGACCCAGTACTTC. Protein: CASSLAWGRAETQYF.

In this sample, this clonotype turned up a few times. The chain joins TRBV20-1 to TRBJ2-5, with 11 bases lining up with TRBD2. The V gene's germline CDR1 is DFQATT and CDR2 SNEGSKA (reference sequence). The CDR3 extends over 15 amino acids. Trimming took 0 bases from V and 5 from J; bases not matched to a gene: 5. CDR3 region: CSARELAGDMETQYF. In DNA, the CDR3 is TGCAGTGCTAGAGAACTAGCGGGAGACATGGAGACCCAGTACTTC.

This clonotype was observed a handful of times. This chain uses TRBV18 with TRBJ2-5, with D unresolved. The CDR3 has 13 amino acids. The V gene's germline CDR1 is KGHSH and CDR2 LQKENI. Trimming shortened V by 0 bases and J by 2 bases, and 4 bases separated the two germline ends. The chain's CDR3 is CASSPPLQETQYF. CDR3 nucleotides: TGTGCCAGCTCACCACCTCTACAAGAGACCCAGTACTTC.

CDR3 sequence (DNA): TGTGCCAGCAGTTTATTTGGGATAAGCGTCGATGAGCAGTACTTC. Translating gives CASSLFGISVDEQYF. The V and J genes are TRBV27 and TRBJ2-7; unclear D gene. Trimming pared 1 base from V and 7 bases from J, leaving 17 bases between. This CDR3 contains 15 residues. Germline V gene data show CDR1 as MNHEY and CDR2 as SMNVEV (reference sequence).

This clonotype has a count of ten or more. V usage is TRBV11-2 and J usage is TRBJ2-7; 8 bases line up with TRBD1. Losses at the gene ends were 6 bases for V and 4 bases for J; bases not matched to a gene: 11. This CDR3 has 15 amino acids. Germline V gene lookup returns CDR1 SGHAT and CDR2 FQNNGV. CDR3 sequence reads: CASRTNRGLGYEQYF. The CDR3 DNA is TGTGCCAGCAGAACCAACAGGGGGTTAGGGTACGAGCAGTACTTC.

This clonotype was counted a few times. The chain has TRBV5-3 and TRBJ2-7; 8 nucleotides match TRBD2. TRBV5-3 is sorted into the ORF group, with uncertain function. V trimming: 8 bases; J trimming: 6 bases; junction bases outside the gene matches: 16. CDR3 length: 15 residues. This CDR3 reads CASSPWTSTIGEQYF. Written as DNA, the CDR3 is TGTGCCAGCAGCCCGTGGACTAGCACAATAGGCGAGCAGTACTTC.

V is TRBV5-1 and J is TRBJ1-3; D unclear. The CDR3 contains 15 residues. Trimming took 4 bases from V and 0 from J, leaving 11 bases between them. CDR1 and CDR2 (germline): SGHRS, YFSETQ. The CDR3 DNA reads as TGCGCCAGCAGCACAGAAGGGAGCTCTGGAAACACCATATATTTT. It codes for CASSTEGSSGNTIYF.

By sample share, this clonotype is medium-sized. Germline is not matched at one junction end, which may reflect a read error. DNA of the CDR3: TGTGCTAGCAGCCCCCAGGCAGGGGGGACCGGGGAGCTGTTTTTT. Translation gives CASSPQAGGTGELFF. This sequence joins TRBV7-7 and TRBJ2-2; maybe TRBD1 (7 bases). The CDR3 extends over 15 amino acids. CDR1 is SSHAT, CDR2 FNYEAQ, per germline (reference sequence).

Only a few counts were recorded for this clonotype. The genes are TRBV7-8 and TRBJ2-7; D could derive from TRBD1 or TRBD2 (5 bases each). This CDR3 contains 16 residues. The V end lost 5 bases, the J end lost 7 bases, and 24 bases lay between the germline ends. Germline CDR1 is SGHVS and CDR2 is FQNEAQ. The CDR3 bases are TGTGCCAGCAGCCGGGACGGTCAGAGCTCCTACAATGAGCAGTACTTC. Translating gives CASSRDGQSSYNEQYF.

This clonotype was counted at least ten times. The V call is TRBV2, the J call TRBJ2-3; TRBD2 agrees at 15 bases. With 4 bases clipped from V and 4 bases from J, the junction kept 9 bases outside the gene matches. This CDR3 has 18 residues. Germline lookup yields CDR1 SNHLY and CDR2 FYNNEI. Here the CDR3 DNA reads TGTGCCAGCAGTGGGACTAGCGGGAGGGGATCGGTAGCAGATACGCAGTATTTT. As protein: CASSGTSGRGSVADTQYF.

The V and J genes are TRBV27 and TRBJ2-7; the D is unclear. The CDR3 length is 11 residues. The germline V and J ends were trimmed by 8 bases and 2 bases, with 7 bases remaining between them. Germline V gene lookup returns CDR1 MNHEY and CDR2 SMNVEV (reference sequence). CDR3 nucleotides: TGTGCCAGCGGATTACCCTACGAGCAGTACTTC. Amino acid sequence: CASGLPYEQYF.